These 6 T cell receptor beta chains originate from one sample sequenced in a study of blood T cell repertoires in COVID-19. Here immunoSEQ multiplex PCR was the method, and the copy in TCRdb shows in-frame clones only, minus some. The table shows around 140,000 clones, with around 82% occurring only once. Sequencing input: PBMCs or T cells enriched from blood (not recorded which). The source of these receptors is a man over 45 in a cohort exposed to, infected with or recovered from COVID-19 (not recorded which).

This clone was seen only a few times. The chain carries TRBV3-1 (or the pseudogene TRBV3-2) and TRBJ1-5, with 9 bases fitting TRBD1. CDR3 length: 16 amino acids. V lost 3 bases and J lost 4; bases outside the gene matches: 7. Per germline, CDR1 LGHDT and CDR2 YNNKEL (reference sequence). The CDR3 DNA reads as TGTGCCAGCAGCCAGAGGGGACAGGGAGGGAATCAGCCCCAGCATTTT. This encodes CASSQRGQGGNQPQHF.

This chain links TRBV9 with TRBJ1-4, with 7 bases that match TRBD1. With V trimmed by 2 bases and J by 8 bases, 9 bases remained unmatched. The CDR3 loop spans 15 amino acids. The germline gives CDR1 SGDLS, CDR2 YYNGEE. In DNA, the CDR3 is TGTGCCAGCAGCGTTGGGACAGTCGTATCCGAAAAACTGTTTTTT. It specifies CASSVGTVVSEKLFF.

Only a few counts were recorded for this clone. The J gene is TRBJ1-1, the V gene TRBV30, with D hard to call. CDR3 length: 13 amino acids. Looked up from germline, CDR1 is GTSNPN and CDR2 is SVGIG (reference sequence). With 0 bases removed from V and 2 bases from J, the gap between germline ends came to 7 bases. The DNA of the CDR3 is TGTGCCTGGAGTGTATTGCGAAACACTGAAGCTTTCTTT. Its protein product is CAWSVLRNTEAFF.

The genes are TRBV5-1 and TRBJ2-7; 7 bases map to TRBD1. V was clipped by 2 bases and J by 3 bases; unmatched bases: 17. Germline V gene lookup returns CDR1 SGHRS and CDR2 YFSETQ. The CDR3 length is 18 residues. The CDR3 DNA sequence: TGCGCCAGCAGCTTAACATACTCAAGACAGGGTTTCGACTACGAGCAGTACTTC. The encoded protein is CASSLTYSRQGFDYEQYF.

The CDR3 reads CASSQGEQGTEKLFF. The CDR3 DNA reads TGTGCCAGCAGCCAAGGGGAACAGGGGACCGAAAAACTGTTTTTT. This chain connects TRBV4-2 to TRBJ1-4, with 7 nucleotides matching TRBD1. Per the germline V gene, CDR1 is LGHNA and CDR2 is YNFKEQ. V dropped 1 base and J dropped 8; count of bases not matched to a gene: 7. CDR3 length: 15 amino acids.

The chain carries TRBV11-3 and TRBJ1-1; D call uncertain. This CDR3 is 12 amino acids long. V gave up 5 bases and J gave up 4 bases, with 8 bases separating them. CDR1 is SGHNT, CDR2 YENEEA, per germline. The CDR3 loop is CASSSSGTEAFF. The DNA of the CDR3 is TGTGCCAGCAGCAGTAGTGGCACTGAAGCTTTCTTT.